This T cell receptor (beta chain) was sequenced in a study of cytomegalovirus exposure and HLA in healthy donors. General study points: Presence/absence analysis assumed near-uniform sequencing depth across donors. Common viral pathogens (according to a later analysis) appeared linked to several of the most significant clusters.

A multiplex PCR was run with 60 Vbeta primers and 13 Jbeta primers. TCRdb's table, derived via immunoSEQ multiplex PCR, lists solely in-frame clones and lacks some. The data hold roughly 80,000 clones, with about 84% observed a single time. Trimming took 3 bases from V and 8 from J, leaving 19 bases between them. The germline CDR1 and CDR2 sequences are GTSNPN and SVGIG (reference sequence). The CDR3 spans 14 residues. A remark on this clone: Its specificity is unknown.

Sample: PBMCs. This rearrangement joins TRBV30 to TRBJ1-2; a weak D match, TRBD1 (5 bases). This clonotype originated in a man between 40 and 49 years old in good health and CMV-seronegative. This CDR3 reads CAWRGAGSHHGYTF. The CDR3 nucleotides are TGTGCCTGGAGAGGGGCAGGCAGCCACCACGGCTACACCTTC.